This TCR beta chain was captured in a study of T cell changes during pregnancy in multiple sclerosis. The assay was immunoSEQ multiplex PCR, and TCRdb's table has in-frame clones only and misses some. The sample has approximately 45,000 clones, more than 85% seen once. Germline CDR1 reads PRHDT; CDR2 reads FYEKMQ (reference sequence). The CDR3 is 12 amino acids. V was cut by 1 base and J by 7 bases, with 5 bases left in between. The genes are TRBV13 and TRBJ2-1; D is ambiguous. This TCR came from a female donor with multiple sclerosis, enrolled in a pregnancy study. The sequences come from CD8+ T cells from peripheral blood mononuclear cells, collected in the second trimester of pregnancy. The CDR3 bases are TGTGCCAGCAGCTTAGAACGGAATGAGCAGTTCTTC. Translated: CASSLERNEQFF.